This T cell receptor beta chain was profiled in a study of T cell responses to AZD1222 COVID-19 vaccine. Findings of the study overall: CD4 TCRs associated with vaccination spanned spike, dominating at 160-218 and 743-854.

The method was immunoSEQ multiplex PCR; TCRdb's version includes in-frame clones alone and lacks a portion of them. The repertoire holds about 130,000 clones, with approximately 94% as singletons. This CDR3 has 16 residues. The V segment lost 4 bases and the J segment 3 bases; nucleotides outside the gene matches: 5. Germline V gene sequence: CDR1 LGHDT, CDR2 YNNKEL (reference sequence). As regards this clone: What it recognizes is unknown.

The V call is TRBV3-1 (or the pseudogene TRBV3-2), the J call TRBJ2-2; 10 bases line up with TRBD2. Sequencing was performed on peripheral blood, taken on day 0 of AZD1222 vaccination. The sequence was obtained from an adult in good health. The CDR3 nucleotides are TGTGCCAGCAGCCCCCTGGGACTAGCGCACACCGGGGAGCTGTTTTTT. Residues: CASSPLGLAHTGELFF.